The entry below describes one T cell receptor beta chain. This specimen comes from a study of OX40 agonist ivuxolimab in advanced cancers. Germline assignment: CDR1 SGHTA and CDR2 FQGNSA. V was pared by 4 bases and J by 5 bases, with 11 bases between. The CDR3 sequence is 13 residues long. Produced via immunoSEQ multiplex PCR; TCRdb's table is partial and in-frame only. The data show tens of thousands of clones, 70% to 80% seen once. The source is an adult with an advanced solid tumor such as melanoma, head and neck, liver or kidney cancer. The chain has TRBV7-2 and TRBJ1-1; a possible D gene is TRBD1 (5 bases). Sequences were derived from CD4+ or CD8+ T cells sorted from blood, sampled in a trial of the OX40 agonist ivuxolimab. CDR3 amino acids: CASSSLTGTEAFF. DNA for the CDR3: TGTGCCAGCAGCTCCCTAACAGGTACTGAAGCTTTCTTT.